This entry concerns a single T cell receptor (beta chain). The data stem from a study of T cell changes during pregnancy in multiple sclerosis. Only in-frame clones appear in the TCRdb table, and some are missing; sequencing was by immunoSEQ multiplex PCR. The data show about 98,000 clones, around 90% seen once. CDR1 is SGHDT and CDR2 is YYEEEE in the germline V gene. CDR3 length: 14 residues. V shed 1 base, J shed 2 bases, and the junction held 2 bases outside the gene matches. The specimen comprised peripheral blood, sampled after pregnancy. The TCR originated in a female donor in good health, enrolled as a control in a pregnancy study. V is TRBV5-6 and J is TRBJ2-7; 8 nucleotides line up with TRBD2. The CDR3 nucleotides read TGTGCCAGCAGCTTGAGCGGGAGCGCCTACGAGCAGTACTTC. It yields the protein CASSLSGSAYEQYF.